The entry below gives a single T cell receptor beta chain sequence along with its context. Its target antigen remains unknown. Base qualities are missing; no much larger clone stands one base away. Library generation was performed with the immunoSEQ multiplex PCR assay. Rearranged TCR beta chain sequences were amplified using the hsTCRB Kit according to the manufacturer's protocol. TCRB libraries were sequenced on an Illumina MiSeq. From the authors' description of their analysis: Demultiplexing, trimming and gene mapping were performed with the kit vendor's proprietary platform. TCRdb stores this immuneACCESS table with in-frame sequences only. Part of the clones is absent; in the studies checked, under half of the shortfall reflects unresolved V genes, and no reason is known for the rest. V and J calls and clone size are given by that table; D and trimming were obtained from the DNA. The sample table contains around 70,000 clones; only one count was recorded for around 86% of them. Approximately 2% of the sample comes from the top ten.

V is shortened by 0 bases, J by 1 base, and the region joining them spans 12 bases. Taken from cysteine to phenylalanine, the CDR3 has 16 residues. CDR3 DNA only is kept here, 48 bases in frame from base 1. For CDR1 and CDR2, the germline V gene lists SGHRS and YFSETQ. In light of the paper, this sample's time point label describes: week 35, safety follow-up. Each vaccine dose was 300 ug of a 20-mer mutant IDH1 peptide in Montanide, given subcutaneously with topical imiquimod. Eight vaccinations were administered to patients in weeks 1, 3, 5, 7, 11, 15, 19 and 23, corresponding to visits V03 through V10. All donors had newly diagnosed IDH1-mutant astrocytomas of WHO grade 3 or 4 that showed loss of nuclear ATRX. The samples were drawn from NOA16, a multicentre, single-arm, open-label phase I trial in Germany that tested a mutant IDH1 peptide vaccine in humans for the first time. Genomic DNA for TCRB sequencing was extracted from EDTA blood using the DNeasy Blood and Tissue Kit.

This specimen comes from a study of a mutant IDH1 vaccine in newly diagnosed glioma (dated by TCRdb to the early 2020s). About the study as a whole: Vaccination began 4-6 weeks after radiotherapy alone, or alongside temozolomide cycles in the chemotherapy-containing groups. Prior to enrollment, standard therapy consisting of radiotherapy alone, temozolomide alone, or radiochemotherapy with temozolomide had been administered to patients, with the combination being received by most patients. Visit V12 was the week-35 safety follow-up and visit V13 was the week-47 end of study. Six visits were used for peripheral blood collection: V03 (baseline), V05, V07, V10, V12 and V13. Longitudinal TCRB deep sequencing was done for 25 treated patients, wherever samples were available for exploratory analyses. Of the roughly 33 treated patients, 62.5% were male and about 40% were female, and a mean age of approximately 40 years was recorded.

Here is what the overall study found, with its caveats: Immune responses induced by the vaccine were seen in 93.3% of patients across multiple MHC alleles. Changes in the top peripheral T cell clonotypes picked up by TCRB sequencing did not appear to be linked to pseudoprogression. Selection of PBMC samples for TCRB deep sequencing was based on availability. It was noted by the authors that analyses of patient blood samples could not be reproduced owing to sample limitations.

This receptor chain uses TRBV5-1 and TRBJ2-3, with the D segment identity uncertain. The material sequenced was PBMCs, taken from a glioma patient whose treatment included an IDH1 peptide vaccine. The clonotype originates from a man aged 25-40 years with glioma. The CDR3 protein is CASSLGPAWGTDTQYF. The nucleotide sequence reads as follows: TGCGCCAGCAGCTTGGGCCCGGCATGGGGCACAGATACGCAGTATTTT.